This is a list of T cell receptor beta chains from one sample in a study of cytomegalovirus exposure and HLA in healthy donors. Clones were sequenced by immunoSEQ multiplex PCR, and TCRdb holds only the in-frame ones, with some missing. The top ten clones hold 2.5% to 3.5% of a sample with 120,000 to 150,000 clones, about 86% of them seen once. The sample comprised PBMCs. The receptors come from a man between 18 and 29 years old in good health and CMV-seronegative. Both conserved end residues are part of each CDR3. D genes are given only for firm matches. Expanded clones are given a class, and other clones once, few, many or no size at all.

TRBJ1-5 | TRBV5-5 | - | - | TGTGCCAGCAGCTTATCCGACGGGCGGGGAGAGCCCCAGCATTTT | CASSLSDGRGEPQHF
TRBJ1-5 | TRBV5-6 | - | - | TGTGCCAGCAGAAGACATAGTAGCAATCAGCCCCAGCATTTT | CASRRHSSNQPQHF
TRBJ2-7 | TRBV6-6 | - | - | TGTGCCAGCAGTTACTCGGCACAGGGTCCTTCCTACGAGCAGTACTTC | CASSYSAQGPSYEQYF
TRBJ1-6 | TRBV19 | few | - | TGTGCCAGTAACCTAGGGGGTTCACCCCTCCACTTT | CASNLGGSPLHF
TRBJ2-1 | TRBV5-1 | - | TRBD2 | TGCGCCAGCAGCTTAGAGACTAGCTGGAATGAGCAGTTCTTC | CASSLETSWNEQFF
TRBJ2-4 | TRBV5-4 | - | TRBD2 | TGTGCCAGCAGCGCGAAGACTAGCGGGGGGCAGTTGGACATTCAGTACTTC | CASSAKTSGGQLDIQYF
TRBJ2-6 | TRBV28 | - | - | TGTGCCAGCAGTCCCCACACCCCTGGGGCCAACGTCCTGACTTTC | CASSPHTPGANVLTF
TRBJ1-1 | TRBV11-2 | - | - | TGTGCCAGCAGCTCGTCCCACGGACGGGGGATTATGAACACTGAAGCTTTCTTT | CASSSSHGRGIMNTEAFF
TRBJ1-2 | TRBV27 | - | TRBD1 | TGTGCCAGCAGTCTATACGGACAGGGTTCCTATGGCTACACCTTC | CASSLYGQGSYGYTF
TRBJ1-1 | TRBV19 | - | - | TGTGCCAGTAGTGTAAGGGACACTTTGAACACTGAAGCTTTCTTT | CASSVRDTLNTEAFF
TRBJ1-2 | TRBV5-6 | - | - | TGTGCCAGCAGCTTGGGGCAGGCACTCTATGGCTACACCTTC | CASSLGQALYGYTF
TRBJ2-3 | TRBV18 | - | - | TGTGCCAGCTCACAGACAGAGGCAGATACGCAGTATTTT | CASSQTEADTQYF
TRBJ1-5 | TRBV12-5 | many | TRBD1 | TGTGCTAGTGGTCCTCAGACAGGGCTCCAGCCCCAGCATTTT | CASGPQTGLQPQHF
TRBJ1-2 | TRBV4-1 | - | TRBD1 | TGCGCCAGCAGCCAACTCGGACAGGGGGTCTATGGCTACACCTTC | CASSQLGQGVYGYTF
TRBJ1-1 | TRBV2 | few | - | TGTGCCAGCAGTGAAGGCCGGGCTTTCTTT | CASSEGRAFF
TRBJ1-1 | TRBV12-5 | once | - | TGTGCTAGTGGTTACCCTCCCGGACTGAGGATGAACACTGAAGCTTTCTTT | CASGYPPGLRMNTEAFF
TRBJ2-7 | TRBV27 | - | TRBD1 | TGTGCCAGCAGCTCCGGGACAGGGGGCCGCGAGCAGTACTTC | CASSSGTGGREQYF
TRBJ2-1 | TRBV7-8 | - | TRBD2 | TGTGCCAGCAGGCGGGGGTTGGGCGGCTCCTACAATGAGCAGTTCTTC | CASRRGLGGSYNEQFF
TRBJ2-5 | TRBV19 | - | - | TGTGCCAGTAGTATTCAGATACAAGAGACCCAGTACTTC | CASSIQIQETQYF
TRBJ2-2 | TRBV5-1 | - | TRBD2 | TGCGCCAGCAGCGTAGCGGGGGGGCCGTACACCGGGGAGCTGTTTTTT | CASSVAGGPYTGELFF
TRBJ1-5 | TRBV10-3 | - | - | TGTGCCATCAGTGATTCCCGTAATAGCAATCAGCCCCAGCATTTT | CAISDSRNSNQPQHF
TRBJ1-1 | TRBV28 | - | TRBD1 | TGTGCCAGCAGCTTTCCCCGACAGGGCGGGAACACTGAAGCTTTCTTT | CASSFPRQGGNTEAFF
TRBJ2-3 | TRBV28 | - | - | TGTGCCAGCAGCTATACGGGACTCGGCAGCCCAGATACGCAGTATTTT | CASSYTGLGSPDTQYF
TRBJ2-1 | TRBV5-4 | - | TRBD1 | TGTGCCAGCACCACCCGGGGGGACAGGGGTCACAATGAGCAGTTCTTC | CASTTRGDRGHNEQFF
TRBJ1-2 | TRBV7-9 | once | TRBD1 | TGTGCCAGCAGCTCGGGACAGGGGGCCGTAGGCTACACCTTC | CASSSGQGAVGYTF